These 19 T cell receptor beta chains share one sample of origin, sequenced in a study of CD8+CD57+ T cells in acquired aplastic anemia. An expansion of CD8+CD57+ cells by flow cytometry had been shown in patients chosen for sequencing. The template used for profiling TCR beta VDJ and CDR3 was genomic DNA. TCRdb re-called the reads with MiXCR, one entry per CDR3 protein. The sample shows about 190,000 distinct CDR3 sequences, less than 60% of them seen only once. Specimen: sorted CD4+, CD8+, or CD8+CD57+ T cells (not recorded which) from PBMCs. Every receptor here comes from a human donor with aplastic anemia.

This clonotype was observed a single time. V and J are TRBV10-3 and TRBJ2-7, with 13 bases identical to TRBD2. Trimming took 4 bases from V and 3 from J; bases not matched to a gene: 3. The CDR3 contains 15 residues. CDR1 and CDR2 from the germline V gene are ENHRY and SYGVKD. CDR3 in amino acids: CAISAGTSGVYEQYF. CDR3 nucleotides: TGTGCCATCAGTGCCGGGACTAGCGGGGTCTACGAGCAGTACTTC.

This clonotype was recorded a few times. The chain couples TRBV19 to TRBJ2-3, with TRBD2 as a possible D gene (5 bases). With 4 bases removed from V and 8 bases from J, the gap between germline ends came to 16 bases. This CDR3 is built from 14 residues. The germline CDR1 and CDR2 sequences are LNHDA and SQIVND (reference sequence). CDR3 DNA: TGTGCCAGTAGTAGCCCGAGCGCGGGCGGTACGCAGTATTTT. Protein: CASSSPSAGGTQYF.

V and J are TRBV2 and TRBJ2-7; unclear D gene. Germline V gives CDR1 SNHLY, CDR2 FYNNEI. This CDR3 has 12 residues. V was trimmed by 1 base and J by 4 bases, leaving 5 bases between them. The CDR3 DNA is TGTGCCAGCAGTGAAGGGAATTACGAGCAGTACTTC. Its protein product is CASSEGNYEQYF.

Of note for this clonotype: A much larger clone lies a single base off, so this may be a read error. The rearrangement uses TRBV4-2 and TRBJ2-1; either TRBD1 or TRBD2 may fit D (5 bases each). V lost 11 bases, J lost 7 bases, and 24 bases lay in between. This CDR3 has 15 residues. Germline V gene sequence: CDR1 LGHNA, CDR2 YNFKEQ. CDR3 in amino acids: CAGLDRGYSRNEQFF. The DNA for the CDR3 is TGTGCCGGTCTGGACCGGGGCTATTCGAGGAATGAGCAGTTCTTC.

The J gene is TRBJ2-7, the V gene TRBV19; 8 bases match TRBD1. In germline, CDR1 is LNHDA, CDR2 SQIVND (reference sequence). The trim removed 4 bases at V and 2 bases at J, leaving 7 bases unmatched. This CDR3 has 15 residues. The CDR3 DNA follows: TGTGCCAGTAGTACAGGACAGGGTGCCCCCTACGAGCAGTACTTC. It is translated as CASSTGQGAPYEQYF.

The CDR3 loop reads CASSQGWGDRGTYEQYF. CDR3 DNA: TGCGCCAGCAGCCAAGGCTGGGGGGACAGGGGTACCTACGAGCAGTACTTC. The chain joins TRBV4-1 to TRBJ2-7; TRBD1 matches at 10 bases. Germline values: CDR1 MGHRA, CDR2 YSYEKL. The CDR3 sequence is 17 residues long. J lost 2 bases, V lost 1 base, and 8 bases had no gene match.

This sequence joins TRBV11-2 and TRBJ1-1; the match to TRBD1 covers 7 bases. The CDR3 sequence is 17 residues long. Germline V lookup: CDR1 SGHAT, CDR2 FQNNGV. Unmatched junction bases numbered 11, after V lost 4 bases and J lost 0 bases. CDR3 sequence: CASSSYRGNLVNTEAFF. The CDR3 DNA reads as TGTGCCAGCAGCTCGTACAGGGGAAACCTTGTGAACACTGAAGCTTTCTTT.

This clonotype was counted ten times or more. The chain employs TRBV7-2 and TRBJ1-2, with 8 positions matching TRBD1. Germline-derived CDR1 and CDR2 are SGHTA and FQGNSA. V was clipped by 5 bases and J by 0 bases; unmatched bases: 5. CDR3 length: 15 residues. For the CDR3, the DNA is TGTGCCAGCAGCCCGCAGACAGGGGCTAACTATGGCTACACCTTC. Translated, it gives CASSPQTGANYGYTF.

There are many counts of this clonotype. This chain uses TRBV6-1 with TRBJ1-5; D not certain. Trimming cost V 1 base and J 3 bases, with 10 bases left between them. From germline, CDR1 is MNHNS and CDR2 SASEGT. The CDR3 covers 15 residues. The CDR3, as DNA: TGTGCCAGCAGTGAAGGACTCTGGGTCAATCAGCCCCAGCATTTT. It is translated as CASSEGLWVNQPQHF.

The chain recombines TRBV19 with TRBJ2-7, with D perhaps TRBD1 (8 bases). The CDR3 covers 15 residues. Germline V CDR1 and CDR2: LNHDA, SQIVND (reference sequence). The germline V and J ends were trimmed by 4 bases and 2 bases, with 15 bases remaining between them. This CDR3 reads CASSKDREGAYEQYF. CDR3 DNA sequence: TGTGCCAGTAGTAAGGACAGGGAGGGTGCCTACGAGCAGTACTTC.

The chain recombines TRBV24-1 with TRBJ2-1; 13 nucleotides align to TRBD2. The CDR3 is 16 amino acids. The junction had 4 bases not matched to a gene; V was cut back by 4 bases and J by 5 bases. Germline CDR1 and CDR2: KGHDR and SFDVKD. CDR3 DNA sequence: TGTGCCACCAGTGACTGGACTAGCGGGAGACACAATGAGCAGTTCTTC. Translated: CATSDWTSGRHNEQFF.

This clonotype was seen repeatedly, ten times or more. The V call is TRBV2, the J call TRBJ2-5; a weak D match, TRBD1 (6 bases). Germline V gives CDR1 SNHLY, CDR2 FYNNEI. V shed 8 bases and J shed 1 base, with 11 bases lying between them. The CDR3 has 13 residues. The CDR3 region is CASGGSTQETQYF. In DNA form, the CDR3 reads TGTGCCAGCGGGGGCTCCACCCAAGAGACCCAGTACTTC.

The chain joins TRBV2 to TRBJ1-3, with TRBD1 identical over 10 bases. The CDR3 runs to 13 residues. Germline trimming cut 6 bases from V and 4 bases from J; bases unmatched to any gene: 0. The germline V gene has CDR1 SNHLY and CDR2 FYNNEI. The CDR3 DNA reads TGTGCCAGCAGGACAGGGGGCGGAAACACCATATATTTT. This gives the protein CASRTGGGNTIYF.

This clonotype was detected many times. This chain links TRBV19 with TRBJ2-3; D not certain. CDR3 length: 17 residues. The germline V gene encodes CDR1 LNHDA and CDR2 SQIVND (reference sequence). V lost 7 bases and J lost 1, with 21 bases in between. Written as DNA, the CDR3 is TGTGCCAGTAAACATAACTCTTTGCGGCCGCGCACAGATACGCAGTATTTT. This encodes CASKHNSLRPRTDTQYF. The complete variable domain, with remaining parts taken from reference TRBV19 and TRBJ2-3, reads DGGITQSPKYLFRKEGQNVTLSCEQNLNHDAMYWYRQDPGQGLRLIYYSQIVNDFQKGDIAEGYSVSREKKESFPLTVTSAQKNPTAFYLCASKHNSLRPRTDTQYFGPGTRLTVL.

CDR3 sequence reads: CAISAPSGTYNEQFF. CDR3 nucleotide sequence: TGTGCCATCAGTGCCCCTAGCGGAACCTACAATGAGCAGTTCTTC. The chain joins TRBV10-3 to TRBJ2-1, with TRBD2 identical over 7 bases. V dropped 4 bases and J dropped 2; count of bases not matched to a gene: 5. CDR1 and CDR2 (germline): ENHRY, SYGVKD. CDR3 size: 15 residues.

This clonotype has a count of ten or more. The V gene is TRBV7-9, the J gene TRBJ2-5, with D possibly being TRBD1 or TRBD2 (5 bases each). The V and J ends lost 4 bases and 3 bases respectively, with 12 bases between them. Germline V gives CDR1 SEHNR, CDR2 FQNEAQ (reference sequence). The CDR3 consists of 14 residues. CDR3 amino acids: CASSSTGTEETQYF. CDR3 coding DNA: TGTGCCAGCAGCTCAACTGGGACGGAAGAGACCCAGTACTTC.

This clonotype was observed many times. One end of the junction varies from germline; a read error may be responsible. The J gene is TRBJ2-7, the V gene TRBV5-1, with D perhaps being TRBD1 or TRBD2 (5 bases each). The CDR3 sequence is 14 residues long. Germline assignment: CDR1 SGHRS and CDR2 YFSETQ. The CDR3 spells CASSPGTGTYEQYF. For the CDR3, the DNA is TGTGCCAGCAGTCCCGGGACGGGCACCTACGAGCAGTACTTC.

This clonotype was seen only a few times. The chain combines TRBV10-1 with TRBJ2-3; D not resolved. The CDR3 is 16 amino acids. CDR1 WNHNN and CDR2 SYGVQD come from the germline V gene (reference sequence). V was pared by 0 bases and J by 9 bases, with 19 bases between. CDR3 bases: TGCGCCAGCAGTGAGTCCCTTTGGACCGTTCAGATCACGCAGTATTTT. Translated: CASSESLWTVQITQYF.

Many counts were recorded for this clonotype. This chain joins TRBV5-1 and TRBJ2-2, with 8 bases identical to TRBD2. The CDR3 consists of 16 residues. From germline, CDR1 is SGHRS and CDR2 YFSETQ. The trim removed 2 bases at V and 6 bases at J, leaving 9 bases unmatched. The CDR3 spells CASSFRGSGTSGELFF. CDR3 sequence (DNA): TGCGCCAGCAGCTTTCGAGGTAGCGGGACGTCCGGGGAGCTGTTTTTT.